Following are 16 T cell receptor beta chains from one sample sequenced in a study of human T cells and chemical hapten exposure. Specified time point: patch test 2, 6 weeks after DPC sensitization. Treatment indicated: therapeutic diphenylcyclopropenone sensitization with weekly scalp DPC. One entry per CDR3 protein, called by TCRdb with MiXCR from the RACE reads. Of some 71,000 distinct CDR3 sequences listed, 9% to 12% are singletons. The sample in question was whole blood, obtained in connection with sensitization to the hapten diphenylcyclopropenone (DPC). The origin of the receptors is a woman aged 50 to 60 with alopecia areata. Some clones in this sample may be carry-over from other donors' samples.

This clonotype was detected many times. V and J are TRBV5-1 and TRBJ2-5, with TRBD2 matching 16 bases. The J segment lost 4 bases and the V segment lost 4 bases, leaving 7 bases of the junction unmatched. In germline, CDR1 is SGHRS, CDR2 YFSETQ. CDR3 length equals 17 residues. The CDR3 sequence is CASSAGLAGGPRETQYF. CDR3 bases: TGCGCCAGCAGCGCGGGACTAGCGGGAGGGCCTCGAGAGACCCAGTACTTC.

Note on this clonotype: A much bigger clone sits one base away, suggesting this may be a read error. The rearrangement links TRBV7-9 to TRBJ2-2; TRBD2 matches 11 bases. Germline CDR1 reads SEHNR; CDR2 reads FQNEAQ (reference sequence). The CDR3 runs 17 residues. The V segment lost 1 base and the J segment 4 bases; nucleotides outside the gene matches: 5. CDR3 loop: CASSLVLTSGSTGELFF. The CDR3 DNA reads TGTGCCAGCAGCTTAGTGCTTACTAGCGGGAGCACCGGGGAGCTGTTTTTT.

This clonotype was counted ten times or more. V and J are TRBV20-1 and TRBJ1-1; D gene unclear. Germline V gene data show CDR1 as DFQATT and CDR2 as SNEGSKA (reference sequence). CDR3 length: 14 amino acids. V was pared by 0 bases and J by 5 bases, with 13 bases between. The CDR3 loop is CSARDPGRTTEAFF. DNA for the CDR3: TGCAGTGCTAGAGATCCGGGCAGGACGACTGAAGCTTTCTTT.

The rearrangement links TRBV7-6 to TRBJ2-6; D unresolved. Trimming took off 0 bases at V and 4 bases at J, with 10 bases between the two ends. The V gene's germline CDR1 is SGHVS and CDR2 FNYEAQ. The CDR3 runs to 16 residues. Written as DNA, the CDR3 is TGTGCCAGCAGCTTAGCCCCCTCCGCCGGGGCCAACGTCCTGACTTTC. Amino acids: CASSLAPSAGANVLTF.

This clonotype was recorded at least ten times. V gene TRBV7-9 combines with J gene TRBJ1-3; D not resolved. This CDR3 is built from 15 residues. V lost 10 bases, J lost 0 bases, and 16 bases lay in between. Germline CDR1 is SEHNR and CDR2 is FQNEAQ (reference sequence). The CDR3 coding sequence is TGTGCCACCCCCCCTGCCTGGGCCTCTGGAAACACCATATATTTT. This encodes CATPPAWASGNTIYF.

This clonotype was observed many times. This rearrangement joins TRBV19 to TRBJ2-5, with D perhaps being TRBD1 or TRBD2 (5 bases each). Germline lookup yields CDR1 LNHDA and CDR2 SQIVND (reference sequence). The CDR3 contains 14 residues. V shed 5 bases and J shed 3 bases, with 13 bases lying between them. CDR3 nucleotides: TGTGCCAGTAGTCCACTGGGACGGGAAGAGACCCAGTACTTC. Translating it yields CASSPLGREETQYF.

V gene TRBV12-3 or TRBV12-4 combines with J gene TRBJ2-2; TRBD1 aligns across 9 bases. V shed 5 bases, J shed 7 bases, and the junction held 5 bases outside the gene matches. This CDR3 has 14 amino acids. The CDR3 loop is CASSRNRGHGELFF. The CDR3, as DNA: TGTGCCAGCAGTCGCAACAGGGGGCACGGGGAGCTGTTTTTT.

This clonotype was counted ten times or more. The chain has TRBV6-5 and TRBJ1-2, with D possibly being TRBD1 (5 bases). The CDR3 runs 14 residues. Germline V gives CDR1 MNHEY, CDR2 SVGAGI. V was cut by 2 bases and J by 5 bases, with 12 bases left in between. The CDR3 loop is CASSYRDDGYGYTF. Written as DNA, the CDR3 is TGTGCCAGCAGTTACCGGGACGATGGATATGGCTACACCTTC.

This clonotype has a handful of counts. V is TRBV7-9 and J is TRBJ2-7; weak D call: TRBD2 (5 bases). CDR3 length: 13 residues. V was pared by 1 base and J by 6 bases, with 10 bases between. Germline V gene sequence: CDR1 SEHNR, CDR2 FQNEAQ (reference sequence). This CDR3 is CASSLVEGGEQYF. CDR3 sequence (DNA): TGTGCCAGCAGCTTAGTTGAGGGCGGCGAGCAGTACTTC.

This sequence joins TRBV27 and TRBJ1-1, with no clear D. There are 14 residues in the CDR3. Germline CDR1 and CDR2: MNHEY and SMNVEV (reference sequence). Between the trimmed V and J ends, which lost 4 bases and 5 bases, there was a span of 14 bases. The CDR3 nucleotides are TGTGCCAGCAGTTCTCCCTCCAGGAAGACTGAAGCTTTCTTT. The encoded protein is CASSSPSRKTEAFF.

This clonotype occurred many times. The gene calls are TRBV2 and TRBJ1-3; perhaps TRBD1 as D (6 bases). Germline lookup yields CDR1 SNHLY and CDR2 FYNNEI. The CDR3 is 14 residues long. V was shortened by 6 bases and J by 0 bases, with 9 bases between the two germline ends. In DNA, the CDR3 is TGTGCCAGCAGGTCGGACAGCTCTGGAAACACCATATATTTT. This codes for CASRSDSSGNTIYF.

This clonotype has a count of ten or more. The genes are TRBV6-2 or TRBV6-3 and TRBJ1-5; 7 bases agree with TRBD1. Unmatched junction bases numbered 7, after V lost 8 bases and J lost 3 bases. The CDR3 spans 14 residues. The V gene's germline CDR1 is MNHEY and CDR2 SVGEGT. CDR3 sequence reads: CASQRDSLNQPQHF. In DNA form, the CDR3 reads TGTGCCAGCCAACGGGACAGCCTCAATCAGCCCCAGCATTTT.

This clonotype was recorded a few times. The chain links TRBV12-2 to TRBJ2-7; TRBD2 is the table's D call and was not checked against the DNA. TRBV12-2 corresponds to a pseudogene. The CDR3 contains 17 residues. The CDR3, as DNA: TGTGCAAGTCGCTTAGAGTGTCTAGCGGCTGCATCCTACGAGCAGTACTTC. Protein: CASRLECLAAASYEQYF.

This clonotype was recorded at least ten times. This CDR3 is CASSLGLSNQPQHF. CDR3 sequence (DNA): TGTGCCAGCAGTCTTGGGCTAAGCAATCAGCCCCAGCATTTT. The chain links TRBV6-2 or TRBV6-3 to TRBJ1-5; D is ambiguous. V was clipped by 5 bases and J by 1 base, with 9 bases between them. The CDR3 contains 14 residues. The germline V gene encodes CDR1 MNHEY and CDR2 SVGEGT.

This clonotype has ten or more counts. V usage is TRBV6-5 and J usage is TRBJ2-7, with TRBD1 matching over 7 bases. The V segment lost 5 bases and the J segment 3 bases; nucleotides outside the gene matches: 7. Germline V gives CDR1 MNHEY, CDR2 SVGAGI. The CDR3 runs to 14 residues. CDR3 DNA sequence: TGTGCCAGCAGTGTCTACAGGGGAGACTACGAGCAGTACTTC. Its protein is CASSVYRGDYEQYF.

This clonotype was observed at least ten times. The chain carries TRBV3-1 and TRBJ2-5; D not certain. CDR1 is LGHDT, CDR2 YNNKEL, per germline (reference sequence). The CDR3 sequence is 15 residues long. V lost 0 bases and J 8 bases, leaving 16 bases between the germline ends. This CDR3 is CASSQDTIAADTQYF. For the CDR3, the DNA is TGTGCCAGCAGCCAAGATACGATTGCCGCAGATACCCAGTACTTC.